These T cell receptor beta chains were read from a single sample in a study of T cells in Graves' hyperthyroidism and ophthalmopathy. In TCRdb, the multiplex PCR reads were re-called with MiXCR into one record per CDR3 protein. The repertoire holds around 600,000 distinct CDR3 sequences, nearly 45% seen once, with 6.5% to 9% in the top ten. Sequencing used peripheral blood or thyroid tissue (not recorded which). Source of these receptors: an adult man with Graves' disease, either hyperthyroidism or ophthalmopathy (not recorded which). Each CDR3 is given with its conserved first and last residue. The order of the fields is clone size, J gene, D gene, V gene, CDR3 protein, CDR3 DNA. A D gene is named only where the DNA matches it firmly. Clone size is not always given. Where it is, it says once, few, many or a class for expanded clones.

>-|TRBJ1-4|-|TRBV7-9
CASSLDRSNLFF
TGTGCCAGCAGCTTGGACCGCAGTAATCTGTTTTTT
>few|TRBJ1-2|-|TRBV5-1
CASSPAGVVGDGYTF
TGCGCCAGCAGTCCTGCGGGGGTTGTTGGCGATGGCTACACCTTC
>-|TRBJ2-7|-|TRBV9
CASSGGHSYEQYF
TGTGCCAGCAGCGGGGGACACTCCTACGAGCAGTACTTC
>many|TRBJ1-4|-|TRBV29-1
CSVDETGRQEKLFF
TGCAGCGTTGATGAAACGGGGAGACAAGAAAAACTGTTTTTT
>many|TRBJ2-7|-|TRBV15
CATSQPGRGDEQYF
TGTGCCACCAGTCAGCCGGGGAGAGGTGACGAGCAGTACTTC
>-|TRBJ1-2|-|TRBV20-1
CSARDSTVYGYTF
TGCAGTGCTAGAGATTCTACAGTTTATGGCTACACCTTC
>-|TRBJ1-5|TRBD1|TRBV2
CASNEGASNQPQHF
TGTGCCAGCAATGAGGGGGCAAGCAATCAGCCCCAGCATTTT
>few|TRBJ1-4|-|TRBV20-1
CSARGGGSTNEKLFF
TGCAGTGCTAGAGGGGGTGGCAGCACCAATGAAAAACTGTTTTTT
>-|TRBJ1-6|TRBD1|TRBV2
CASSPGQGYNSPLHF
TGTGCCAGCAGTCCAGGACAGGGATATAATTCACCCCTCCACTTT
>-|TRBJ2-7|TRBD2|TRBV5-1
CASSLDPGGSPYEQYF
TGCGCCAGCAGCTTGGACCCGGGGGGGTCTCCCTACGAGCAGTACTTC
>-|TRBJ1-1|-|TRBV10-3
CAISDTAPGGNTEAFF
TGTGCCATCAGTGATACGGCACCCGGGGGGAACACTGAAGCTTTCTTT
>-|TRBJ1-6|TRBD1|TRBV29-1
CSVQPGDRRSPLHF
TGCAGCGTACAACCAGGGGACAGGCGTTCACCCCTCCACTTT
>once|TRBJ1-4|-|TRBV12-3/TRBV12-4
CASSKQGTNEKLFF
TGTGCCAGCAGCAAACAGGGTACTAATGAAAAACTGTTTTTT
>many|TRBJ1-1|TRBD1|TRBV7-2
CASTRDRGEAFF
TGTGCCAGCACCAGAGACAGGGGTGAAGCTTTCTTT
>-|TRBJ1-2|-|TRBV4-3
CASSQDMGGTNYGYTF
TGCGCCAGCAGCCAAGATATGGGAGGAACTAACTATGGCTACACCTTC
>-|TRBJ1-5|-|TRBV29-1
CSVEPTGNQPQHF
TGCAGCGTTGAACCTACAGGCAATCAGCCCCAGCATTTT
>few|TRBJ2-7|-|TRBV7-2
CASRGTAESSYEQYF
TGTGCCAGCAGGGGGACCGCAGAGAGCTCCTACGAGCAGTACTTC
>-|TRBJ1-2|-|TRBV7-9
CAWSSGDYGYTF
TGTGCCTGGAGTTCGGGGGACTATGGCTACACCTTC
>-|TRBJ2-2|-|TRBV10-2
CASQLGPKLGGELFF
TGCGCCAGCCAGCTGGGACCAAAGCTTGGCGGGGAGCTGTTTTTT
>many|TRBJ1-5|-|TRBV6-6
CASRDYGPQHF
TGTGCCAGCAGGGACTACGGGCCCCAGCATTTT
>-|TRBJ2-3|-|TRBV12-3/TRBV12-4
CASSFGGPGTDTQYF
TGTGCCAGCAGTTTCGGAGGGCCGGGGACAGATACGCAGTATTTT
>-|TRBJ1-5|TRBD1|TRBV2
CASNGQGDNNQPQHF
TGTGCCAGCAACGGACAGGGGGATAACAATCAGCCCCAGCATTTT
>-|TRBJ1-2|-|TRBV7-9
CASSLHAEDGYTF
TGTGCCAGCAGCTTACACGCTGAGGATGGCTACACCTTC
>many|TRBJ1-2|TRBD1|TRBV10-3
CAISETGGGYTF
TGTGCCATCAGTGAGACAGGGGGAGGCTACACCTTC
>many|TRBJ1-2|TRBD1|TRBV7-9
CASSLDRANYGYTF
TGTGCCAGCAGTTTGGACAGGGCCAACTATGGCTACACCTTC
>-|TRBJ2-7|TRBD2|TRBV6-5
CAISYGGGSYEQYF
TGTGCCATCAGTTACGGGGGGGGCTCCTACGAGCAGTACTTC
>few|TRBJ1-3|-|TRBV12-3/TRBV12-4
CASSFSDSNTIYF
TGTGCCAGCAGTTTTTCGGATTCGAACACCATATATTTT
>-|TRBJ1-3|TRBD1|TRBV7-9
CASSLTGGRGNTIYF
TGTGCCAGCAGCTTAACAGGGGGGCGAGGAAACACCATATATTTT
>-|TRBJ1-1|-|TRBV5-1
CASRLGGDTEAFF
TGCGCCAGTCGACTAGGGGGAGACACTGAAGCTTTCTTT
>many|TRBJ1-5|-|TRBV5-6
CASSLGGENQPQHF
TGTGCCAGCAGCTTGGGCGGGGAGAATCAGCCCCAGCATTTT
>few|TRBJ2-7|-|TRBV20-1
CSASLGSGVDEQYF
TGCAGTGCTAGTCTTGGTAGCGGTGTTGACGAGCAGTACTTC
>once|TRBJ2-6|-|TRBV7-6
CASSRGRISGANVLTF
TGTGCCAGCAGCCGCGGACGGATCTCTGGGGCCAACGTCCTGACTTTC
>many|TRBJ2-7|-|TRBV7-8
CASSPRVPYEQYF
TGTGCCAGCAGCCCAAGGGTCCCCTACGAGCAGTACTTC
>-|TRBJ2-7|TRBD2|TRBV7-9
CASRESGSVPYEQYF
TGTGCCAGCAGAGAAAGCGGGAGTGTGCCCTACGAGCAGTACTTC
>once|TRBJ1-1|-|TRBV20-1
CSARGGGGMNTEAFF
TGCAGTGCTAGAGGTGGGGGCGGGATGAACACTGAAGCTTTCTTT
>many|TRBJ1-3|TRBD1|TRBV9
CASSVRDRGDTIYF
TGTGCCAGCAGCGTACGGGACAGAGGGGACACCATATATTTT
>many|TRBJ1-1|TRBD1|TRBV29-1
CSVGQGALNTEAFF
TGCAGCGTTGGACAGGGGGCGTTGAACACTGAAGCTTTCTTT
>-|TRBJ2-2|-|TRBV7-7
CASSPGSSQNTGELFF
TGTGCTAGCAGCCCAGGCTCCTCTCAAAACACCGGGGAGCTGTTTTTT
>-|TRBJ1-3|-|TRBV2
CASSEMRGVYTIYF
TGTGCCAGCAGTGAAATGCGAGGGGTTTACACCATATATTTT
>-|TRBJ1-5|TRBD1|TRBV7-8
CASSLREDRNQPQHF
TGTGCCAGCAGCCTGAGGGAGGACAGGAATCAGCCCCAGCATTTT
>many|TRBJ2-5|-|TRBV7-8
CASSLPVQETQYF
TGTGCCAGCAGCTTACCAGTACAAGAGACCCAGTACTTC
>many|TRBJ1-2|-|TRBV7-9
CASSFSAGDGYTF
TGTGCCAGCAGCTTTTCAGCAGGGGACGGCTACACCTTC
>-|TRBJ1-5|-|TRBV20-1
CSAREARGGNQPQHF
TGCAGTGCTAGAGAGGCCCGGGGGGGGAATCAGCCCCAGCATTTT
>-|TRBJ1-1|TRBD1|TRBV19
CASRDRVFEAFF
TGTGCCAGCAGGGACAGGGTGTTTGAAGCTTTCTTT
>few|TRBJ1-4|TRBD1|TRBV2
CAIPGQGATNEKLFF
TGTGCCATCCCGGGACAGGGGGCAACTAATGAAAAACTGTTTTTT
>few|TRBJ1-3|TRBD1|TRBV7-9
CASSPPQGPGHGNTIYF
TGTGCCAGCAGCCCACCACAGGGGCCAGGGCACGGAAACACCATATATTTT
>-|TRBJ2-2|-|TRBV7-9
CASSPRTVNTGELFF
TGTGCCAGCAGCCCACGGACCGTAAACACCGGGGAGCTGTTTTTT
>-|TRBJ2-7|TRBD2|TRBV2
CAIKGTSGSYEQYF
TGTGCTATCAAGGGGACTAGCGGATCCTACGAGCAGTACTTC
>-|TRBJ1-2|-|TRBV29-1
CSDKTGNYGYTF
TGCAGCGATAAAACAGGCAACTATGGCTACACCTTC
>-|TRBJ1-2|-|TRBV29-1
CRTGPESGYTF
TGCAGGACGGGGCCTGAGAGTGGCTACACCTTC
>-|TRBJ1-4|TRBD1|TRBV7-9
CASSLLGQGTEKLFF
TGTGCCAGCAGCTTATTGGGACAGGGGACTGAAAAACTGTTTTTT
>few|TRBJ1-1|-|TRBV7-9
CASSTEQANTEAFF
TGTGCCAGCAGCACGGAACAGGCTAACACTGAAGCTTTCTTT
>-|TRBJ2-7|-|TRBV20-1
CSARGQADMGEQYF
TGCAGTGCTAGAGGACAGGCTGATATGGGCGAGCAGTACTTC
>-|TRBJ1-2|TRBD1|TRBV6-5
CASSWTGVSYGYTF
TGTGCCAGCAGTTGGACAGGGGTATCCTATGGCTACACCTTC